This T cell receptor (beta chain) was captured in a study of CD8 T cells in Susac syndrome. Bulk CD8+ and CD4+ cells came from magnetic negative isolation; CD8+ TEMRA by FACS. RNA, at about 0.45 to 1 ug, was reverse transcribed with random hexamers. TCRdb re-derived calls from the immunoSEQ multiplex PCR reads in MiXCR, one entry per CDR3 protein. Here the sample spans about 440,000 distinct CDR3 sequences, 75% to 90% being singletons. Sequencing input: CD8+ T cells from PBMCs. The source is a human donor with multiple sclerosis.

CDR3 DNA: TGCGCCAGCAGCCAAGAACAGACAAACACTGAAGCTTTCTTT. The encoded protein is CASSQEQTNTEAFF. This chain joins TRBV4-1 and TRBJ1-1; no reliable D call. The CDR3 sequence is 14 residues long. Germline assignment: CDR1 MGHRA and CDR2 YSYEKL. V dropped 0 bases and J dropped 2 bases, with 7 bases sitting between them.